This T cell receptor beta chain originates from a study of cytomegalovirus exposure and HLA in healthy donors. The PCR used 60 Vbeta and 13 Jbeta primers. Some clones are missing from TCRdb's copy, which holds only in-frame ones; the method was immunoSEQ multiplex PCR. In all, the sample yields approximately 71,000 clones. Germline trimming cut 6 bases from V and 3 bases from J; bases unmatched to any gene: 8. This CDR3 has 14 residues. Germline CDR1 MGHRA, CDR2 YSYEKL. This clonotype originated in a female donor in good health and CMV-seropositive. This rearrangement joins TRBV4-1 to TRBJ2-7, with 7 positions matching TRBD1. The sample consisted of PBMCs. CDR3 amino acids: CASRQGTGYYEQYF. CDR3 sequence (DNA): TGCGCCAGCAGACAGGGGACGGGGTACTACGAGCAGTACTTC.